This paragraph covers one T cell receptor (beta chain) sequence. Antigen: not known. This entry is derived from a study of T cells in Graves' hyperthyroidism and ophthalmopathy. Study-wide findings and caveats: Blood also held most thyroid clonotypes expanded beyond 0.001.

From RNA transcripts, TCR beta CDR3 regions were amplified. The HTBI primer set served for first-round RT-PCR of the TCR CDR3. Via MiXCR, TCRdb re-called the multiplex PCR reads, giving one row per CDR3 protein. The sample includes 650,000 to 850,000 distinct CDR3 sequences, under 20% of them seen just once. Germline loops: CDR1 MNHNS, CDR2 SASEGT. This CDR3 comprises 14 residues. Trimming cost V 6 bases and J 11 bases, with 19 bases left between them. The study left out patients who had uncontrolled infection, other autoimmune disease, pregnancy or lactation. Drawn at first hyperthyroidism diagnosis, the blood sample preceded any ophthalmopathy symptoms. Source material for PBMCs was around 10 ml fresh peripheral blood.

The sample comprised blood. This TCR was recovered from a woman between 50 and 59 years old with Graves' hyperthyroidism that later progressed to Graves' ophthalmopathy. The rearrangement uses TRBV6-1 and TRBJ1-4; D uncertain. CDR3 in amino acids: CASRNEGDLGKLFF. The CDR3 DNA follows: TGTGCCAGCAGGAACGAGGGTGATTTGGGGAAACTGTTTTTT.